This T cell receptor (beta chain) was identified in a study of graft-versus-host responses after intestinal transplantation. Study details: Transplants were multivisceral, liver-intestinal, or isolated intestinal. All recipients got anti-thymocyte globulin induction, then tacrolimus and steroids for 3 to 4 years.

Assay used: immunoSEQ multiplex PCR; TCRdb lists only in-frame clones, some missing. The sample includes fewer than 30,000 clones, 85% to 95% of them seen just once. This clone was seen once. V lost 2 bases, J lost 4 bases, and 11 bases lay in between. CDR1 SQVTM and CDR2 ANQGSEA come from the germline V gene. The CDR3 length is 13 residues. The receptor was derived from a human patient who received an intestinal transplant, so some T cells may come from the graft donor. Sequenced here: PBMCs, sampled 66 days after intestinal transplant. The chain carries TRBV29-1 and TRBJ1-2; tentatively, D is TRBD1 (5 bases). Here the CDR3 reads CSVENPGTYGYTF. In nucleotides, the CDR3 is TGCAGCGTTGAAAACCCAGGGACCTATGGCTACACCTTC.